This TCR beta chain came from a study of liver allograft versus peripheral blood T cells. Background on the study: Transplanted-liver T cell receptor repertoires were compared with recipients' peripheral blood repertoires. Findings of the study overall: A difference was reportedly observed between T cell receptor repertoires inside liver allografts and those in peripheral blood.

Germline V CDR1 and CDR2: KGHSH, LQKENI. The CDR3 has 15 residues. V lost 6 bases to trimming and J lost 8 bases; unmatched junction nucleotides: 8. In its sample, this clonotype ranks as medium-sized. Its target is unknown. TCRdb reanalysed the reads using MiXCR and keeps one entry per CDR3 protein. The table records around 18,000 distinct CDR3 sequences, around 21% of them present only once. The chain uses TRBV18 and TRBJ2-1, with TRBD1 matching 12 bases. This clonotype originated in a human patient who had a liver transplant. Some T cells may be provided by the graft donor. CDR3: CASSGTGGKGYEQFF. CDR3 DNA: TGTGCCAGCTCCGGGACAGGGGGCAAAGGCTATGAGCAGTTCTTC.